The present entry profiles one T cell receptor (beta chain) with its context. Its antigen is unknown. V was shortened by 3 bases and J by 0 bases, with 9 bases between the two germline ends. Germline assignment: CDR1 ENHRY and CDR2 SYGVKD. This CDR3 has 15 residues. This sample is drawn from a study of T-cell reconstitution after alpha-beta-depleted transplantation in children. The TCRbeta library incorporated unique molecular identifiers. A single record per CDR3 protein comes from TCRdb applying MiXCR to the PCR reads. The table lists hundreds of thousands of distinct CDR3 sequences, less than 20% of them singletons. Study results and caveats: Newly produced T cells mostly accounted for T-cell counts and diversity one year post-transplant.

The specimen comprised PBMCs, mostly from graft donor cells, sampled 360 days after TCRalphabeta/CD19-depleted stem cell transplant. This clonotype was obtained from a male patient under 18 who had a stem cell transplant for acute lymphoblastic leukemia, so the T cells may come from the graft donor. The rearrangement links TRBV10-3 to TRBJ1-3; D gene unclear. Written as DNA, the CDR3 is TGTGCCATCAGTGACAGTCTAGTCTCTGGAAACACCATATATTTT. The encoded protein is CAISDSLVSGNTIYF.